What follows are 7 T cell receptor beta chains derived from one specimen sequenced in a study of OX40 agonist ivuxolimab in advanced cancers. Measured with immunoSEQ multiplex PCR; TCRdb has only the in-frame clones, and not every one. The table shows about 60,000 clones, with 91% occurring only once. This specimen was CD4+ or CD8+ T cells sorted from blood, taken in a trial of the OX40 agonist ivuxolimab. Every receptor here comes from an adult with an advanced solid tumor such as melanoma, head and neck, liver or kidney cancer.

The V call is TRBV19, the J call TRBJ2-2, with D perhaps matching TRBD2 (5 bases). CDR1 and CDR2 (germline): LNHDA, SQIVND (reference sequence). CDR3 length: 13 residues. Trimming took off 6 bases at V and 7 bases at J, with 12 bases between the two ends. The CDR3 region is CASRDWGLGELFF. CDR3 in DNA: TGTGCCAGTAGGGACTGGGGTCTCGGGGAGCTGTTTTTT. Variable domain in full (rest from reference TRBV19 and TRBJ2-2): DGGITQSPKYLFRKEGQNVTLSCEQNLNHDAMYWYRQDPGQGLRLIYYSQIVNDFQKGDIAEGYSVSREKKESFPLTVTSAQKNPTAFYLCASRDWGLGELFFGEGSRLTVL.

V usage is TRBV29-1 and J usage is TRBJ2-7; tentative D call: TRBD2 (6 bases). The V end was cut by 5 bases, the J end by 2 bases, with 19 bases between. CDR3 length: 15 amino acids. From germline, CDR1 is SQVTM and CDR2 ANQGSEA. This CDR3 is CSVSRDGSGTYEQYF. The CDR3 DNA sequence: TGCAGCGTTTCCCGGGATGGTAGCGGAACCTACGAGCAGTACTTC.

This clone was counted only a few times. The chain couples TRBV7-2 to TRBJ2-1; no firm D call. V was cut by 3 bases and J by 10 bases, with 10 bases left in between. This CDR3 has 12 amino acids. CDR1 SGHTA and CDR2 FQGNSA come from the germline V gene. CDR3 region: CASSFSGDEQFF. Written as DNA, the CDR3 is TGTGCCAGCAGCTTTTCAGGCGACGAGCAGTTCTTC.

This clone appeared once. The chain carries TRBV11-2 and TRBJ2-1; tentatively, D is TRBD2 (5 bases). The CDR3 is 14 residues long. Germline V gives CDR1 SGHAT, CDR2 FQNNGV. Trimming took 5 bases from V and 10 from J, leaving 18 bases between them. The CDR3 DNA follows: TGTGCCAGCAGCCAACAGAGGGCGGGTAGGGAGCAGTTCTTC. This encodes CASSQQRAGREQFF.

This clone was recorded once. The V gene is TRBV4-2, the J gene TRBJ2-1; D is unclear. In germline, CDR1 is LGHNA, CDR2 YNFKEQ. Trimming removed 1 base from V and 0 bases from J, with 4 bases in between. The CDR3 runs to 14 residues. For the CDR3, the DNA is TGTGCCAGCAGCCAAGTAGGCTCCTACAATGAGCAGTTCTTC. Translating it yields CASSQVGSYNEQFF.

V usage is TRBV6-5 and J usage is TRBJ2-7; D is ambiguous. The CDR3 covers 14 residues. The germline V gene encodes CDR1 MNHEY and CDR2 SVGAGI. The V end was cut by 5 bases, the J end by 2 bases, with 13 bases between. The DNA of the CDR3 is TGTGCCAGCAGTCAGGTTGGGGTAACCTACGAGCAGTACTTC. This gives the protein CASSQVGVTYEQYF.

This chain joins TRBV29-1 and TRBJ2-6; 8 bases fit TRBD1. The CDR3 covers 17 residues. The trim removed 4 bases at V and 1 base at J, leaving 9 bases unmatched. Per the germline V gene, CDR1 is SQVTM and CDR2 is ANQGSEA. Here the CDR3 reads CSVARGQGESGANVLTF. The CDR3 DNA follows: TGCAGCGTTGCCCGAGGACAGGGAGAGTCTGGGGCCAACGTCCTGACTTTC.